This record looks at one T cell receptor (beta chain) sequence and its context. For recovered donors of Cohort 3, there were two negative PCRs, clearance, or symptom resolution. Germline V gene sequence: CDR1 LNHDA, CDR2 SQIVND (reference sequence). This CDR3 is 14 amino acids long. Trimming removed 6 bases from V and 1 base from J, with 12 bases in between. This record comes from a study of blood T cell repertoires in COVID-19. Methods used by the authors: From reference gene primer amplification, estimates of nucleated cell counts were derived. TCRdb's table, derived via immunoSEQ multiplex PCR, lists solely in-frame clones and lacks some. The V and J calls and clone size are taken from that table; D and trimming were inferred from the DNA. The profile shows about 400,000 clones, roughly nine tenths of them singletons.

This chain uses TRBV19 with TRBJ1-1; a weak D match, TRBD1 (5 bases). The sequenced sample consisted of PBMCs or T cells enriched from blood (not recorded which). The source of this sequence is a young woman who had recovered from COVID-19. The CDR3 spells CASSPPGGNTEAFF. The CDR3 nucleotides are TGTGCCAGTAGCCCTCCGGGGGGGAACACTGAAGCTTTCTTT.